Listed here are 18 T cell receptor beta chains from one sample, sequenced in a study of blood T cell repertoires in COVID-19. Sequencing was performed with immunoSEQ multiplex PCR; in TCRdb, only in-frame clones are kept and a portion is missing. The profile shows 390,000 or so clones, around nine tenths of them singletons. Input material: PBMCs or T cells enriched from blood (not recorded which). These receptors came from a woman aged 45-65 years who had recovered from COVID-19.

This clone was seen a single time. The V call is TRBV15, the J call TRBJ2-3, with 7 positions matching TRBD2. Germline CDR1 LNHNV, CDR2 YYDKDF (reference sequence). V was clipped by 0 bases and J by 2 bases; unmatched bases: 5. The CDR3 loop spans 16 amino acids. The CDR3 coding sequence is TGTGCCACCAGCAGAGATCTAGGGACTACCACAGATACGCAGTATTTT. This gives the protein CATSRDLGTTTDTQYF.

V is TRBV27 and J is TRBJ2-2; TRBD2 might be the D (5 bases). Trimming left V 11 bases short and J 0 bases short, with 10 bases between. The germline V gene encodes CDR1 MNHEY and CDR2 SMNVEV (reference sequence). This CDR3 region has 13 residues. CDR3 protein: CAVRGTNTGELFF. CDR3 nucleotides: TGTGCCGTCCGGGGTACGAACACCGGGGAGCTGTTTTTT.

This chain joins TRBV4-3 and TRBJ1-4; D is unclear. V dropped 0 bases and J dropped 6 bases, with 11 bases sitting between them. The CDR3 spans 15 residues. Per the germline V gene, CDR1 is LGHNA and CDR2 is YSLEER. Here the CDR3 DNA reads TGCGCCAGCAGCCAAGATACCGGGGAGGATGAAAAACTGTTTTTT. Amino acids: CASSQDTGEDEKLFF.

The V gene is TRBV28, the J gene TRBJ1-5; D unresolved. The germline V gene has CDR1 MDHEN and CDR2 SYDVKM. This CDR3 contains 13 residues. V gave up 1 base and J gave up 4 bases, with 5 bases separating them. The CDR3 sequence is CASSLYGNQPQHF. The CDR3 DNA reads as TGTGCCAGCAGTTTATACGGTAATCAGCCCCAGCATTTT.

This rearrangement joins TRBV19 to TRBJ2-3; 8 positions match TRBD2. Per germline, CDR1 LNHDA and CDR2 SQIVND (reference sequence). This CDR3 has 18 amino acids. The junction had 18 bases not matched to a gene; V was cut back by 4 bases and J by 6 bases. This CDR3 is CASSNPVGGRSSADTQYF. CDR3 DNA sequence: TGTGCCAGTAGTAACCCTGTGGGCGGGAGGAGTAGCGCCGATACGCAGTATTTT.

The CDR3 bases are TGTGCCACCAGCAGAGATCGGGGGGGTAACTATGGCTACACCTTC. Its protein product is CATSRDRGGNYGYTF. V gene TRBV15 combines with J gene TRBJ1-2; possibly TRBD1 for D (5 bases). CDR3 length: 15 amino acids. CDR1 and CDR2 (germline): LNHNV, YYDKDF (reference sequence). Trimming left V 0 bases short and J 1 base short, with 9 bases between.

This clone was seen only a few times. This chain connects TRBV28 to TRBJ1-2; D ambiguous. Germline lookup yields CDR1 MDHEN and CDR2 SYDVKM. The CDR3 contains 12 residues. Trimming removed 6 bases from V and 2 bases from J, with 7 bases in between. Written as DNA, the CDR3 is TGTGCCAGCAGCAGTTTGAACTATGGCTACACCTTC. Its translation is CASSSLNYGYTF.

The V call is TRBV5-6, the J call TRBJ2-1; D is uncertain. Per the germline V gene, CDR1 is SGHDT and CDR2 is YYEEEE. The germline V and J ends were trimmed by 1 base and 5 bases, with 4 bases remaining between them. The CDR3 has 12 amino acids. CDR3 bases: TGTGCCAGCAGCTTGAACAACAATGAGCAGTTCTTC. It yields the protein CASSLNNNEQFF.

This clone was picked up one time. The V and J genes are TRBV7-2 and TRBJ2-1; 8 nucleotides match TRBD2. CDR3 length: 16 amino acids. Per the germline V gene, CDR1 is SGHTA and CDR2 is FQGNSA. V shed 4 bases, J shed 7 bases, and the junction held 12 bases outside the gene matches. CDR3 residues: CASSYAHGGAGNEQFF. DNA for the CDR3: TGTGCCAGCAGCTATGCCCACGGGGGGGCTGGAAATGAGCAGTTCTTC.

This chain's CDR3 is CASSYGRGGAYEQYF. The CDR3, as DNA: TGTGCCAGCAGTTACGGCCGCGGGGGGGCCTACGAGCAGTACTTC. This rearrangement joins TRBV6-5 to TRBJ2-7, with 9 bases fitting TRBD2. V lost 2 bases, J lost 2 bases, and 4 bases stayed unmatched. There are 15 residues in the CDR3. Looked up from germline, CDR1 is MNHEY and CDR2 is SVGAGI.

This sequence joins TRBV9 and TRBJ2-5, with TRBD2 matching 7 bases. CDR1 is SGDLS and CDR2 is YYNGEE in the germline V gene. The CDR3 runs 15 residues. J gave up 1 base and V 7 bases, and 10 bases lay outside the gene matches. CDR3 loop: CASSRTGTTQETQYF. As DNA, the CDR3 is TGTGCCAGCTCAAGAACCGGGACTACCCAAGAGACCCAGTACTTC.

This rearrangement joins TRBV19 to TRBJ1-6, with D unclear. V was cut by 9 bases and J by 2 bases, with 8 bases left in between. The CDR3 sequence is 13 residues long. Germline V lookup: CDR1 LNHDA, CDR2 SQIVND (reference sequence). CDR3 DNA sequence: TGTGCCAGCGGGGAAACCTATAATTCACCCCTCCACTTT. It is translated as CASGETYNSPLHF.

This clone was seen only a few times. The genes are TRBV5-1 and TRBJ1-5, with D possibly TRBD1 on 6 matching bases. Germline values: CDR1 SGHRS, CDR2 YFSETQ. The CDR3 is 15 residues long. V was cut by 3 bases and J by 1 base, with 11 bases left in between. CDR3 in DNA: TGCGCCAGCAGCTCAGGGGTTGAGAGCAATCAGCCCCAGCATTTT. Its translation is CASSSGVESNQPQHF.

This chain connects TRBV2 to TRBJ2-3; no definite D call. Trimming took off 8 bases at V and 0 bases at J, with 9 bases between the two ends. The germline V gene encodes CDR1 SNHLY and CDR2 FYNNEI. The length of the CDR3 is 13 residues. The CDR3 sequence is CASGTASTDTQYF. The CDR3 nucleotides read TGTGCCAGCGGCACAGCCAGCACAGATACGCAGTATTTT. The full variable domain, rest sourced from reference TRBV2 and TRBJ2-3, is EPEVTQTPSHQVTQMGQEVILRCVPISNHLYFYWYRQILGQKVEFLVSFYNNEISEKSEIFDDQFSVERPDGSNFTLKIRSTKLEDSAMYFCASGTASTDTQYFGPGTRLTVL.

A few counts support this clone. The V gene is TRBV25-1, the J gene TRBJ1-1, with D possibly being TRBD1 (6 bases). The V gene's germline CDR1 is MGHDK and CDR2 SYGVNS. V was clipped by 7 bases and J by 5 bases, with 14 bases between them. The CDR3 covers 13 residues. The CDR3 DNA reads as TGTGCCAGCACCGTCGACAGGAGAACTGAAGCTTTCTTT. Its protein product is CASTVDRRTEAFF. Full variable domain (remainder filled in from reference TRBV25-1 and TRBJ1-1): EADIYQTPRYLVIGTGKKITLECSQTMGHDKMYWYQQDPGMELHLIHYSYGVNSTEKGDLSSESTVSRIRTEHFPLTLESARPSHTSQYLCASTVDRRTEAFFGQGTRLTVV.

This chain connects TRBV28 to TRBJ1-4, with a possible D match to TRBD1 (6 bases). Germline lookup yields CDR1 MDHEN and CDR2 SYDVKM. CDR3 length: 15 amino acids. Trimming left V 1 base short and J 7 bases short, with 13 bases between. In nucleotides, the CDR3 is TGTGCCAGCAGTTTATCGATCCGGACAGCTGAAAAACTGTTTTTT. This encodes CASSLSIRTAEKLFF.

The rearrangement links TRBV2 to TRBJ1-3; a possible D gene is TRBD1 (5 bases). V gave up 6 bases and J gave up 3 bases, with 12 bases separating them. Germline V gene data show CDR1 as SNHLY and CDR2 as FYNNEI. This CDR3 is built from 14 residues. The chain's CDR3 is CASSSQGFGNTIYF. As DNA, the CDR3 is TGTGCCAGCAGCTCTCAGGGTTTTGGAAACACCATATATTTT.

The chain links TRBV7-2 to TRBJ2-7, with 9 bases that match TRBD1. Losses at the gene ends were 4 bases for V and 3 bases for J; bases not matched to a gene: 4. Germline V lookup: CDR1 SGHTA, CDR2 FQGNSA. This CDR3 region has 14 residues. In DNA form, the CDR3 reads TGTGCCAGCAGCTACGGGACAGGGATCTACGAGCAGTACTTC. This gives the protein CASSYGTGIYEQYF.